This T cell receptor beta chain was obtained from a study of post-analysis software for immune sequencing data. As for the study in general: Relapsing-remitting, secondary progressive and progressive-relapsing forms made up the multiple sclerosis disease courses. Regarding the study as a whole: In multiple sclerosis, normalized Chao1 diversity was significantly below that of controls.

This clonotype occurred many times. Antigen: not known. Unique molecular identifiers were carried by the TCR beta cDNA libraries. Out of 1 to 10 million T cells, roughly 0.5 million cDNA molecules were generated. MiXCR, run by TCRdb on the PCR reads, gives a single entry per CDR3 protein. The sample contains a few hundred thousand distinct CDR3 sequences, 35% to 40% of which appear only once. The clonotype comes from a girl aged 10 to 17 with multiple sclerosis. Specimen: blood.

The DNA for the CDR3 is TGTGCCAGCTCACCACCCGGGTCGTTGGGCTATGGCTACACCTTC. Translating it yields CASSPPGSLGYGYTF. This sequence joins TRBV18 and TRBJ1-2; D call uncertain. The CDR3 contains 15 residues. Trimming removed 0 bases from V and 4 bases from J, with 12 bases in between. Germline V gene lookup returns CDR1 KGHSH and CDR2 LQKENI.